Listed here are 7 T cell receptor beta chains from one sample, sequenced in a study of T cell repertoires in cytomegalovirus infection (dated by TCRdb to 2018 to 2020). Sequencing took place on an Illumina HiSeq 1500. Using fastp at Q25 and MiXCR, TCRdb reprocessed the public reads and kept productive beta chains. CDR3 protein duplicates are merged, each entry listing the most common genes and DNA. This sample holds approximately 990,000 distinct CDR3 sequences; roughly 30% were observed only once. The ten largest clones take up about an eighth of the sample. Their antigens remain unidentified. The treatment or condition label, as the study defines it: in vitro stimulation with specific CMV peptide epitopes to enrich CMV-specific T cells. This sample comprised cultured CD8+ T cells from PBMCs, obtained from culture after CMV antigen stimulation. Receptors were obtained from a human donor in good health (CMV status not recorded). Some clones in this sample may be carry-over from other donors' samples.

V is TRBV5-8 and J is TRBJ2-2, with 10 bases fitting TRBD1. V was clipped by 3 bases and J by 5 bases; unmatched bases: 7. Germline V gives CDR1 SGHTS, CDR2 YDEGEE. This CDR3 comprises 16 residues. CDR3 residues: CASSSRQGARTGELFF. The DNA for the CDR3 is TGTGCCAGCAGCTCCCGACAGGGGGCAAGAACCGGGGAGCTGTTTTTT.

This clonotype was observed a handful of times. V is TRBV20-1 and J is TRBJ1-2, with D maybe TRBD1 (5 bases). The CDR3 is 14 residues long. Germline assignment: CDR1 DFQATT and CDR2 SNEGSKA (reference sequence). Between the trimmed V and J ends, which lost 0 bases and 2 bases, there was a span of 10 bases. The CDR3 region is CSARDRDRNYGYTF. The CDR3 DNA reads as TGCAGTGCTAGAGATAGGGACCGCAACTATGGCTACACCTTC.

This clonotype has only a few counts. V and J are TRBV27 and TRBJ2-4, with no clear D. V lost 2 bases and J lost 4, with 12 bases in between. Germline loops: CDR1 MNHEY, CDR2 SMNVEV (reference sequence). This CDR3 is 15 amino acids long. The CDR3 coding sequence is TGTGCCAGCAGTTTAAGGCCCGGTGGGAAAAACATTCAGTACTTC. Translated, it gives CASSLRPGGKNIQYF.

This chain connects TRBV7-8 to TRBJ1-2; TRBD1 is a possible D gene (5 bases). Between the trimmed V and J ends, which lost 5 bases and 8 bases, there was a span of 21 bases. The CDR3 extends over 15 amino acids. Germline CDR1 and CDR2: SGHVS and FQNEAQ. The CDR3 region is CASSPHFGGDSGYTF. CDR3 coding DNA: TGTGCCAGCAGCCCGCATTTCGGGGGGGATTCGGGCTACACCTTC.

This chain joins TRBV4-3 and TRBJ1-2; a possible D gene is TRBD1 (5 bases). The CDR3 consists of 18 residues. In germline, CDR1 is LGHNA, CDR2 YSLEER. V lost 2 bases, J lost 0 bases, and 19 bases lay in between. CDR3 sequence (DNA): TGCGCCAGCAGCCAATTGGGGGTAGACTCCGGGACTAACTATGGCTACACCTTC. This encodes CASSQLGVDSGTNYGYTF.

This chain joins TRBV19 and TRBJ1-1, with D tentatively TRBD1 (6 bases). There are 12 residues in the CDR3. CDR1 LNHDA and CDR2 SQIVND come from the germline V gene (reference sequence). The germline V and J ends were trimmed by 2 bases and 8 bases, with 9 bases remaining between them. In DNA, the CDR3 is TGTGCCAGTAGTATATGGACAGACGAAGCTTTCTTT. Its translation is CASSIWTDEAFF.

V and J are TRBV6-5 and TRBJ2-3, with D uncertain. CDR3 length: 15 residues. With 0 bases removed from V and 1 base from J, the gap between germline ends came to 8 bases. Germline V CDR1 and CDR2: MNHEY, SVGAGI. The CDR3 loop reads CASSYSRRRTDTQYF. The CDR3 DNA sequence: TGTGCCAGCAGTTACTCCAGGCGGCGCACAGATACGCAGTATTTT.